The 3 T cell receptor beta chains below were found in one sample sequenced in a study of blood T cell repertoires in COVID-19. Only in-frame clones appear in the TCRdb table, and some are missing; sequencing was by immunoSEQ multiplex PCR. The data contain fewer than 50,000 clones, approximately 80% of them singletons. Input material: peripheral blood. The receptors derive from a man between 70 and 80 years old with acute or convalescent COVID-19.

This clone was counted a single time. This rearrangement joins TRBV18 to TRBJ2-3; 10 bases are a match to TRBD1. After removal of 2 bases from V and 1 base from J, the junction contained 3 bases not matched to a gene. The germline gives CDR1 KGHSH, CDR2 LQKENI. The CDR3 is 16 amino acids. CDR3 nucleotide sequence: TGTGCCAGCTCACCAGTTGGGACAGGGGGCACAGATACGCAGTATTTT. Amino acids: CASSPVGTGGTDTQYF.

The gene calls are TRBV11-2 and TRBJ1-4; possibly TRBD1 for D (5 bases). Germline lookup yields CDR1 SGHAT and CDR2 FQNNGV. CDR3 length: 16 residues. Trimming cost V 5 bases and J 4 bases, with 17 bases left between them. The CDR3 DNA follows: TGTGCCAGCAGCCTCGGACACCTTCAGGGTAATGAAAAACTGTTTTTT. It is translated as CASSLGHLQGNEKLFF.

V and J are TRBV24-1 and TRBJ1-1; no firm D call. CDR1 KGHDR and CDR2 SFDVKD come from the germline V gene. The germline V and J ends were trimmed by 4 bases and 0 bases, with 14 bases remaining between them. CDR3 size: 16 residues. Here the CDR3 reads CATSELTPTLNTEAFF. Here the CDR3 DNA reads TGTGCCACCAGTGAGTTGACCCCTACTTTGAACACTGAAGCTTTCTTT.